The table lists the clone carrying this TCR beta chain with a few counts. What it recognizes is unknown. Germline-derived CDR1 and CDR2 are LNHDA and SQIVND (reference sequence). The CDR3 is 12 amino acids. The trim removed 6 bases at V and 4 bases at J, leaving 1 base unmatched. This specimen belongs to a study of cytomegalovirus exposure and HLA in healthy donors. The study, taken as a whole, reports: For presence/absence analyses, sequencing depth was assumed to be roughly uniform across donors. A highly shared variant cluster was judged a likely technical artifact. Further analysis was carried out later, and it showed several of the most significant clusters appearing linked to common viral pathogens.

The PCR had 60 Vbeta and 13 Jbeta primers. Profiled with immunoSEQ multiplex PCR; TCRdb holds only in-frame clones, not every one. The table includes more than 85,000 clones, roughly three quarters detected once. The receptor's source is a woman aged 45-65 years in good health and CMV-seropositive. What was sequenced was PBMCs. The chain couples TRBV19 to TRBJ1-2; TRBD1 matches at 8 bases. The CDR3 coding sequence is TGTGCCAGTAGCAGGGGGCTCTATGGCTACACCTTC. This encodes CASSRGLYGYTF. Filled out from reference TRBV19 and TRBJ1-2, the complete variable domain reads DGGITQSPKYLFRKEGQNVTLSCEQNLNHDAMYWYRQDPGQGLRLIYYSQIVNDFQKGDIAEGYSVSREKKESFPLTVTSAQKNPTAFYLCASSRGLYGYTFGSGTRLTVV.